Listed below are T cell receptor beta chains from one sample, sequenced in a study of blood T cell repertoires in COVID-19. The data were produced by immunoSEQ multiplex PCR, yet TCRdb's version contains in-frame clones alone and is incomplete. Here the sample spans over 200,000 clones, roughly 92% being singletons. Sequenced: peripheral blood. The receptors here all came from a man aged 55 to 70 with COVID-19, enrolled during active disease. Each CDR3 is given with its conserved first and last residue. Fields, in order: J gene, V gene, clone size, D gene, CDR3 DNA, CDR3 protein. A D gene is named only where the DNA matches it firmly. Not every row has a clone size; where given, it reads once, few, many or a size class.

>TRBJ2-3|TRBV2|-|TRBD2
TGTGCCAGCAGTGAATTCGGGGGGGGACACACAGATACGCAGTATTTT
CASSEFGGGHTDTQYF
>TRBJ2-2|TRBV24-1|-|-
TGTGCCACCAGTGATTTTCCGGCCGGGGAGCTGTTTTTT
CATSDFPAGELFF
>TRBJ2-2|TRBV27|-|TRBD2
TGTGCCAGCAGTTTACTAGCGGGAGGGCCGGGCACCGGGGAGCTGTTTTTT
CASSLLAGGPGTGELFF
>TRBJ2-7|TRBV28|-|TRBD1
TGTGCCAGCAGTGCCCCGGGACAGGGAGACGAGCAGTACTTC
CASSAPGQGDEQYF
>TRBJ2-7|TRBV5-1|-|-
TGCGCCAGCAGCGGACAGCCCCATAGCCCGGGGGAGCAGTACTTC
CASSGQPHSPGEQYF
>TRBJ1-3|TRBV2|once|TRBD1
TGTGCCGGGCGACAGGGGGCTGGAAACACCATATATTTT
CAGRQGAGNTIYF
>TRBJ2-1|TRBV19|-|-
TGTGCCAGTAGTCCCCAATGGGGGCTCTCCTACAATGAGCAGTTCTTC
CASSPQWGLSYNEQFF
>TRBJ2-7|TRBV28|-|-
TGTGCCAGCAGTCTAGGCCTGCTCGAGCAGTACTTC
CASSLGLLEQYF
>TRBJ1-2|TRBV5-8|-|-
TGTGCCAGCAGCCCCGGACAAGCTAACTATGGCTACACCTTC
CASSPGQANYGYTF
>TRBJ1-4|TRBV18|-|-
TGTGCCAGCTCACCTCCGGGAGCTAATGAAAAACTGTTTTTT
CASSPPGANEKLFF
>TRBJ2-7|TRBV27|-|TRBD2
TGTGCCAGCAGTTTAGATCCAGCGGGAGTTGGGAACGAGCAGTACTTC
CASSLDPAGVGNEQYF
>TRBJ2-1|TRBV5-5|-|TRBD2
TGTGCCAGCAGCTCATTGGCTAGCGGAGTATCCTACAATGAGCAGTTCTTC
CASSSLASGVSYNEQFF
>TRBJ1-2|TRBV28|-|-
TGTGCCAGCAGTTTGAGCAGGGGTTATGGCTACACCTTC
CASSLSRGYGYTF
>TRBJ1-4|TRBV11-2|once|TRBD1
TGTGCCAGCAGCCCACGGACAGGGTCTGAAAAACTGTTTTTT
CASSPRTGSEKLFF
>TRBJ2-7|TRBV5-1|-|TRBD1
TGCGCCAGCAGCACCGGACAGGGCGAGCAGTACTTC
CASSTGQGEQYF
>TRBJ2-7|TRBV5-1|-|TRBD1
TGCGCCAGCAGCTCGAGACAGGGCCCCTACGAGCAGTACTTC
CASSSRQGPYEQYF
>TRBJ2-7|TRBV18|-|-
TGTGCCAGCTCGGCCGGACAACGCGAGCAGTACTTC
CASSAGQREQYF
>TRBJ1-1|TRBV6-2/TRBV6-3|-|TRBD1
TGTGCCAGCAGTTACGGCAGGGGGCGGACTGAAGCTTTCTTT
CASSYGRGRTEAFF
>TRBJ1-1|TRBV5-1|-|-
TGCGCCAGCAGCTTGGCGGCAGGGTTGAACACTGAAGCTTTCTTT
CASSLAAGLNTEAFF
>TRBJ1-2|TRBV7-2|-|-
TGTGCCAGCAGCTTCGGACGGGGTCAGGGCTACACCTTC
CASSFGRGQGYTF
>TRBJ2-3|TRBV5-1|-|TRBD2
TGCGCCAGCAGCAGGGGACTAGCGGGTGTCACAGATACGCAGTATTTT
CASSRGLAGVTDTQYF
>TRBJ2-1|TRBV7-2|-|-
TGTGCCAGCAGCTTATCACAAGCGGGCCACAATGAGCAGTTCTTC
CASSLSQAGHNEQFF
>TRBJ2-2|TRBV19|-|TRBD2
TGTGCCAGTAGTACCCAGCGGGGGCCCTACACCGGGGAGCTGTTTTTT
CASSTQRGPYTGELFF
>TRBJ2-1|TRBV24-1|-|-
TGTGCCACCAGGGCGGAGAGCTCCTACAATGAGCAGTTCTTC
CATRAESSYNEQFF
>TRBJ2-7|TRBV21-1|-|-
TGTGCCAGCAGCAAAGAGGCGGCTACGTCTAAGTCCTACGAGCAGTACTTC
CASSKEAATSKSYEQYF
>TRBJ1-2|TRBV5-4|-|-
TGTGCCAGCAGCACCGGACAGCCCTACTATGGCTACACCTTC
CASSTGQPYYGYTF
>TRBJ2-2|TRBV6-5|-|TRBD1
TGTGCCAGCTCGGGACAGGGTCGGGTCGGGGAGCTGTTTTTT
CASSGQGRVGELFF
>TRBJ2-1|TRBV7-9|few|-
TGTGCCAGCAGCTTAGACGTGGGCAAACACAATGAGCAGTTCTTC
CASSLDVGKHNEQFF
>TRBJ1-3|TRBV4-2|once|-
TGTGCCAGCAGCCAAGACCCCCAAGGAGTGGAAGGGGCTGGAAACACCATATATTTT
CASSQDPQGVEGAGNTIYF
>TRBJ1-5|TRBV28|-|-
TGTGCCAGCATTCTTTCGGGGGTAGGGAATCAGCCCCAGCATTTT
CASILSGVGNQPQHF
>TRBJ2-7|TRBV29-1|-|TRBD1
TGCAGCGTTGAACGGGACAGGGGATACGAGCAGTACTTC
CSVERDRGYEQYF
>TRBJ1-3|TRBV18|-|-
TGTGCCAGCTCCTTCGGACAAGGCTCTGGAAACACCATATATTTT
CASSFGQGSGNTIYF
>TRBJ1-1|TRBV5-8|-|TRBD1
TGTGCCAGCAGCTCCGGGACAGGGGCCCCCGGGAACACTGAAGCTTTCTTT
CASSSGTGAPGNTEAFF
>TRBJ1-1|TRBV5-1|-|TRBD1
TGCGCCAGCAGCGGACAGGGGGCGATGGACACTGAAGCTTTCTTT
CASSGQGAMDTEAFF
>TRBJ2-1|TRBV7-3|-|-
TGTGCCAGCAGCTTAACCCCGGGGGACTCCTACAATGAGCAGTTCTTC
CASSLTPGDSYNEQFF
>TRBJ2-2|TRBV5-1|-|TRBD2
TGCGCCAGCAGCTCGTTCCCGACTAGCGGGGGGGCGAACACCGGGGAGCTGTTTTTT
CASSSFPTSGGANTGELFF
>TRBJ2-7|TRBV19|once|TRBD1
TGTGCCAGTGGCACCCGGGACAGGACCTTTAAGCAGTACTTC
CASGTRDRTFKQYF
>TRBJ2-2|TRBV2|-|-
TGTGCCAGCAGTGAAGCGCTTACTAGCCATAAAGGCGTCCTGTTTTTT
CASSEALTSHKGVLFF
>TRBJ2-1|TRBV4-2|-|TRBD1
TGTGCCAGCAGCCAAGCACTCGGGGTACAGGGGAATGAGCAGTTCTTC
CASSQALGVQGNEQFF
>TRBJ2-7|TRBV28|-|TRBD2
TGTGCCACCGTGGGGACTAGCTCCTACGAGCAGTACTTC
CATVGTSSYEQYF
>TRBJ2-1|TRBV30|-|-
TGTGCCTGGAGACCGTACCTTCGACAGGCAGACGAGCAGTTCTTC
CAWRPYLRQADEQFF
>TRBJ2-2|TRBV24-1|-|TRBD1
TGTGCCACCAGACAGGGGAGTACCGGGGAGCTGTTTTTT
CATRQGSTGELFF
>TRBJ2-5|TRBV6-5|-|TRBD2
TGTGCCAGCAGAACTAGCGGGGGGCCTCAAGAGACCCAGTACTTC
CASRTSGGPQETQYF
>TRBJ2-7|TRBV7-6|-|TRBD1
TGTGCCAGCAGCTCAATTTACAGGGGTAGAGAGACCTACGAGCAGTACTTC
CASSSIYRGRETYEQYF